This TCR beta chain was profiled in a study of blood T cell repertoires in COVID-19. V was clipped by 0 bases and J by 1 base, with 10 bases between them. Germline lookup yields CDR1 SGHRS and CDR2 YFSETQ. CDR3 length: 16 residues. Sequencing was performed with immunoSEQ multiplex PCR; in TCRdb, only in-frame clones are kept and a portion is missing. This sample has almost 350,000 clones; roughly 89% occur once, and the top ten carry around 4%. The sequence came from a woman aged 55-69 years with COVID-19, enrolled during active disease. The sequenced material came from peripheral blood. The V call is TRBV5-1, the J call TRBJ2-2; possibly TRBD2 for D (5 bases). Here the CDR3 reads CASSLGAGLNTGELFF. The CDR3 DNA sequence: TGCGCCAGCAGCTTGGGGGCGGGCTTGAACACCGGGGAGCTGTTTTTT.